This T cell receptor beta chain originates from a study of blood T cell repertoires in COVID-19 (dated by TCRdb to 2020 to 2022). Regarding the research as a whole: Samples from collaborators originated in the United States, Italy and Spain and spanned both the acute and convalescent phases of COVID-19. Where available, HLA class I and class II types were obtained from metadata supplied by the sample provider rather than from assay-based typing. The material from the prospective study consisted of cDNA or gDNA derived from T cells, B-cell-depleted T cells, or PBMCs. Subjects who had been exposed to COVID-19, were actively infected with it, or had recovered from it provided the deeply sampled blood TCRbeta repertoires that made up the dataset. The repertoires were released in a freely available public database intended as a resource for research on the immune response to SARS-CoV-2. The sample metadata nearly always contained a de-identified subject ID, COVID-19 status, age in years and sex. The samples were drawn from two sources: the first 160 participants of the ongoing ImmuneRACE study, and 1,254 subjects contributed by 6 global collaborators.

Trimming removed 4 bases from V and 6 bases from J; the gene matches leave 10 bases unexplained. CDR1 and CDR2, looked up from the germline V gene (reference sequence), are LGHDT and YNNKEL. The CDR3, cysteine through phenylalanine, is 16 amino acids long. CDR3 DNA is the only sequence kept; it has 48 bases, read in frame from the first base. The immunoSEQ Assay, a bias-controlled multiplex PCR, was used to amplify TCRbeta CDR3 regions from genomic DNA. Turning to the authors' computational methods: Nucleated cell counts per sample were estimated from amplification of reference gene primers within the assay. To quantify the absolute abundance of each unique TCRbeta CDR3 rearrangement, sequence reads were collapsed and filtered. For each sample, productive Simpson clonality was calculated as the square root of Simpson's diversity index across productive rearrangements. TCRdb provides this immuneACCESS table in a form limited to in-frame rearrangements. Some clones are lacking; in checked studies, under half of them reflect an unresolved V gene, and why the rest are absent is not known. V, J and clone size are those of that table, while D and trimming were read from the DNA. The sample table records 70,000 to 85,000 clones; about 86% of these occur just once. The ten biggest clones cover less than 40% of the sample.

Each collaborating institution followed its own protocols to collect whole blood in K2EDTA tubes. Collaborator samples were shipped for TCRbeta analysis as frozen whole blood, isolated PBMCs, or DNA extracted from either sample type. What the authors observed across the whole study: The amount of clinical and demographic metadata varied by source and participant and was provided uncurated.

On this clone: Its antigen specificity is not known. The input lacks base qualities; no much larger clone sits a single base away.

This TCR was recovered from a man older than 75 with active or convalescent COVID-19. This chain is built from TRBV3-1 (or the pseudogene TRBV3-2) and TRBJ1-4; 8 central bases correspond to TRBD1. The sequencing sample was made of peripheral blood. The CDR3 is CASSPAAGGADEKLFF. The DNA sequence is given as TGTGCCAGCAGCCCAGCCGCAGGGGGCGCAGATGAAAAACTGTTTTTT.